This T cell receptor beta chain was found in a study of blood T cells in healthy people across ages. It was with a sample-barcoded 5' primer and a J-beta primer mix that a second PCR of about 6 to 12 cycles was run. Researchers report that each sample yielded at least 3 million CDR3-containing paired-end reads. One entry per CDR3 protein results from TCRdb running MiXCR on the 5' RACE reads. This table has hundreds of thousands of distinct CDR3 sequences, about 30% appearing once. Study-wide results and limits: Long-lived donors had more naive CD4+ cells and higher diversity than aged donors.

CDR3 size: 12 residues. Trimming stripped 4 bases from V and 10 bases from J, with 11 bases between. The germline CDR1 and CDR2 sequences are MNHEY and SVGEGT. Ten or more counts support this clonotype. Its antigen is not known. Specimen: blood. The source of this sequence is a woman of 80 years or more in good health. The chain links TRBV6-2 or TRBV6-3 to TRBJ2-4, with D unresolved. CDR3 bases: TGTGCCAGCAGTTCCCTTGCCCCTATTCAGTACTTC. As protein: CASSSLAPIQYF.